A single sample gave rise to the 32 T cell receptor beta chains below, sequenced in a study of blood T cells in healthy people across ages (dated by TCRdb to between 2015 and 2017). Libraries were built with 5' RACE. The reads were generated on an Illumina HiSeq 2500. A second PCR of roughly 6 to 11 cycles was run with a J-beta primer mix and a sample-barcoded 5' primer. The public reads were reprocessed in TCRdb via fastp at Q25 and MiXCR, keeping in-frame beta chains. Identical CDR3 protein sequences are pooled into one entry, listed with their most common genes and DNA. In all, the sample holds about a million distinct CDR3 sequences, and around 48% of those were seen once. The ten biggest clones cover around an eighth of the sample. The source material was blood. Every receptor here comes from a man aged 25-40 years in good health.

The genes are TRBV12-3 or TRBV12-4 and TRBJ1-6; 9 positions match TRBD1. The CDR3 totals 15 residues. After removal of 6 bases from V and 7 bases from J, the junction contained 7 bases not matched to a gene. This CDR3 reads CASSRQGGTNSPLHF. CDR3 bases: TGTGCCAGCAGCAGACAGGGGGGGACCAATTCACCCCTCCACTTT.

This clonotype was counted only a few times. The genes are TRBV12-3 or TRBV12-4 and TRBJ2-5; D is unresolved. The CDR3 is made up of 11 amino acids. Trimming removed 6 bases from V and 3 bases from J, with 5 bases in between. The CDR3, as DNA: TGTGCCAGCAGCTGGAAAGAGACCCAGTACTTC. It is translated as CASSWKETQYF.

CDR3 nucleotide sequence: TGCGCCAGCAGCCAGAGAGGGGGCTGGACTAATGAAAAACTGTTTTTT. Translating it yields CASSQRGGWTNEKLFF. The chain recombines TRBV4-1 with TRBJ1-4; 7 nucleotides align to TRBD1. With 3 bases clipped from V and 2 bases from J, the junction kept 6 bases outside the gene matches. The CDR3 is made up of 16 amino acids. Germline loops: CDR1 MGHRA, CDR2 YSYEKL.

V is TRBV7-9 and J is TRBJ2-7, with D uncertain. The CDR3 contains 13 residues. Germline V gene data show CDR1 as SEHNR and CDR2 as FQNEAQ (reference sequence). Trimming removed 10 bases at V and 0 bases at J, with 13 bases between. DNA of the CDR3: TGTGCCATCTCCGGGCTCCTCTCCTACGAGCAGTACTTC. It is translated as CAISGLLSYEQYF.

This clonotype was recorded many times. The CDR3 bases are TGCGCCAGCAGCCAAGAAAGACTCAGCAATGAGCAGTTCTTC. Its protein product is CASSQERLSNEQFF. The V gene is TRBV4-3, the J gene TRBJ2-1; D not resolved. Trimming removed 0 bases at V and 6 bases at J, with 9 bases between. The V gene's germline CDR1 is LGHNA and CDR2 YSLEER. CDR3 length: 14 amino acids.

This clonotype was recorded a few times. V usage is TRBV6-5 and J usage is TRBJ2-3, with D perhaps matching TRBD1 (6 bases). The CDR3 length is 15 residues. V lost 0 bases to trimming and J lost 5 bases, with 12 bases between them. Germline V gene lookup returns CDR1 MNHEY and CDR2 SVGAGI. CDR3 sequence (DNA): TGTGCCAGCAGTTACTCTGGGGGCGCGGGAGATACGCAGTATTTT. Protein sequence: CASSYSGGAGDTQYF.

This clonotype was counted between two and nine times. The chain has TRBV3-1 and TRBJ2-5; 10 nucleotides line up with TRBD2. The CDR3 consists of 16 residues. Germline trimming cut 4 bases from V and 2 bases from J; bases unmatched to any gene: 7. The germline V gene encodes CDR1 LGHDT and CDR2 YNNKEL (reference sequence). The CDR3 region is CASSPFSGGQQETQYF. The DNA of the CDR3 is TGTGCCAGCAGCCCCTTTAGCGGGGGGCAGCAAGAGACCCAGTACTTC.

The V call is TRBV4-1, the J call TRBJ1-5; D gene unclear. The germline V gene has CDR1 MGHRA and CDR2 YSYEKL. CDR3 size: 16 residues. Trimming shortened V by 0 bases and J by 2 bases, and 11 bases separated the two germline ends. CDR3 nucleotide sequence: TGCGCCAGCAGCCAAGACGACACTGGGGGCAATCAGCCCCAGCATTTT. It yields the protein CASSQDDTGGNQPQHF.

The CDR3 protein is CAIKDGNQPQHF. The CDR3 nucleotides are TGTGCCATCAAGGACGGTAATCAGCCCCAGCATTTT. This chain connects TRBV10-3 to TRBJ1-5; D uncertain. The V end was cut by 7 bases, the J end by 4 bases, with 8 bases between. Germline V lookup: CDR1 ENHRY, CDR2 SYGVKD. This CDR3 contains 12 residues.

This clonotype showed up just a few times. The chain employs TRBV28 and TRBJ1-2; 8 bases map to TRBD1. Per germline, CDR1 MDHEN and CDR2 SYDVKM. The V gene end was trimmed by 2 bases and the J gene end by 4 bases; junction bases not matched to a gene: 18. The CDR3 contains 19 residues. CDR3 amino acids: CASSLEGVGQGLEVYGYTF. In DNA, the CDR3 is TGTGCCAGCAGTTTAGAGGGGGTCGGACAGGGTCTGGAGGTCTATGGCTACACCTTC.

This clonotype was detected once. The genes are TRBV7-8 and TRBJ1-5; 7 bases fit TRBD1. With V trimmed by 4 bases and J by 5 bases, 8 bases remained unmatched. This CDR3 comprises 15 residues. The germline V gene encodes CDR1 SGHVS and CDR2 FQNEAQ. The CDR3 sequence is CASSSQGVVDQPQHF. CDR3 coding DNA: TGTGCCAGCAGCTCGCAGGGGGTAGTAGATCAGCCCCAGCATTTT.

The sample holds one count of this clonotype. A read error may account for a junction end that differs from germline. The chain employs TRBV6-2 or TRBV6-3 and TRBJ1-2; TRBD1 aligns across 8 bases. This CDR3 is built from 13 residues. Looked up from germline, CDR1 is MNHEY and CDR2 is SVGEGT. The chain's CDR3 is CAGSPGGGYGYTF. As DNA, the CDR3 is TGTGCCGGCAGTCCAGGGGGCGGCTATGGCTACACCTTC.

This chain uses TRBV7-2 with TRBJ2-5, with D possibly matching TRBD2 (5 bases). Matching the DNA end better, TRBJ2-7 makes the J call doubtful. Germline-derived CDR1 and CDR2 are SGHTA and FQGNSA. This CDR3 region has 15 residues. CDR3 loop: CASSLEARANYEQYF. CDR3 sequence (DNA): TGTGCCAGCAGCTTAGAAGCGAGGGCCAACTACGAGCAGTACTTC.

In this sample, this clonotype turned up a few times. The genes are TRBV10-3 and TRBJ2-1, with D possibly being TRBD2 (6 bases). This CDR3 is 13 amino acids long. V lost 7 bases to trimming and J lost 8 bases, with 15 bases between them. CDR1 and CDR2 from the germline V gene are ENHRY and SYGVKD. The CDR3 DNA sequence: TGTGCCATCACGCCCAATTGGGGGGATGAGCAGTTCTTC. It is translated as CAITPNWGDEQFF.

There are a few counts of this clonotype. The V and J genes are TRBV28 and TRBJ2-7; a possible D gene is TRBD1 (6 bases). The CDR3 is 16 residues long. Germline assignment: CDR1 MDHEN and CDR2 SYDVKM. V lost 1 base and J 2 bases, leaving 15 bases between the germline ends. CDR3 sequence reads: CASSLFTGYRTYEQYF. As DNA, the CDR3 is TGTGCCAGCAGTTTATTTACAGGGTACAGAACCTACGAGCAGTACTTC.

V usage is TRBV29-1 and J usage is TRBJ2-6; TRBD2 might be the D (6 bases). The CDR3 spans 15 residues. V gave up 5 bases and J gave up 2 bases, with 13 bases separating them. Germline V gene data show CDR1 as SQVTM and CDR2 as ANQGSEA. CDR3 nucleotides: TGCAGCGTTACCTTGGGGGGAACTGGGGCCAACGTCCTGACTTTC. It specifies CSVTLGGTGANVLTF. Using reference TRBV29-1 and TRBJ2-6 for the parts outside the CDR3, the full variable domain is SAVISQKPSRDICQRGTSLTIQCQVDSQVTMMFWYRQQPGQSLTLIATANQGSEATYESGFVIDKFPISRPNLTFSTLTVSNMSPEDSSIYLCSVTLGGTGANVLTFGAGSRLTVL.

This chain joins TRBV7-2 and TRBJ2-5; D is uncertain. The germline CDR1 and CDR2 sequences are SGHTA and FQGNSA. With 3 bases removed from V and 1 base from J, the gap between germline ends came to 12 bases. The length of the CDR3 is 15 residues. The CDR3 nucleotides are TGTGCCAGCAGCTTTAACAAAGGATCCCAAGAGACCCAGTACTTC. Its protein product is CASSFNKGSQETQYF.

This rearrangement joins TRBV20-1 to TRBJ2-2; TRBD2 is a possible D gene (7 bases). The germline V gene encodes CDR1 DFQATT and CDR2 SNEGSKA (reference sequence). The V gene lost 2 bases and the J gene lost 2 bases, with 15 bases spanning the gap. The CDR3 contains 16 residues. The CDR3 nucleotides read TGCAGTGCTAGATCCTGGGGGGGGGCAAACACCGGGGAGCTGTTTTTT. Protein: CSARSWGGANTGELFF.

CDR3 nucleotides: TGTGCCAGCAGCATTCCCACCCTAGGGGTTTACAATGAGCAGTTCTTC. It codes for CASSIPTLGVYNEQFF. The chain carries TRBV28 and TRBJ2-1, with D perhaps matching TRBD1 (5 bases). The V gene lost 6 bases and the J gene lost 4 bases, with 19 bases spanning the gap. Germline V lookup: CDR1 MDHEN, CDR2 SYDVKM. The CDR3 consists of 16 residues.

With regard to this clonotype: The junction departs from the called germline gene at one end, perhaps through a read error. V gene TRBV27 combines with J gene TRBJ1-6; 8 bases are shared with TRBD1. This CDR3 contains 15 residues. Germline V lookup: CDR1 MNHEY, CDR2 SMNVEV (reference sequence). CDR3 DNA: TGCGCCAGCAGTTTATACAGGGGGAAGGATTCACCCCTCCACTTT. This encodes CASSLYRGKDSPLHF.

The chain has TRBV4-1 and TRBJ2-2; D is unresolved. This CDR3 has 13 residues. Trimming pared 3 bases from V and 7 bases from J, leaving 9 bases between. Germline V gives CDR1 MGHRA, CDR2 YSYEKL. CDR3 nucleotides: TGCGCCAGCAGCCATCAAACCCGCGGGGAGCTGTTTTTT. Protein product: CASSHQTRGELFF.

The chain has TRBV7-8 and TRBJ2-3, with 11 bases matching TRBD2. The CDR3 extends over 16 amino acids. Germline CDR1 SGHVS, CDR2 FQNEAQ. V shed 5 bases and J 6 bases; nucleotides not matched to a gene: 10. The chain's CDR3 is CASSTPGLAVVDTQYF. CDR3 coding DNA: TGTGCCAGCAGCACCCCGGGACTAGCGGTCGTCGATACGCAGTATTTT.

This rearrangement joins TRBV28 to TRBJ2-7; no reliable D call. V lost 6 bases and J lost 0, with 12 bases in between. This CDR3 contains 14 residues. Germline CDR1 and CDR2: MDHEN and SYDVKM. The CDR3 nucleotides are TGTGCCAGCAGATTCGGCCCGTTCTCCTACGAGCAGTACTTC. Its translation is CASRFGPFSYEQYF.

The J gene is TRBJ2-5, the V gene TRBV7-8; 7 positions agree with TRBD2. The CDR3 length is 15 residues. Per germline, CDR1 SGHVS and CDR2 FQNEAQ. The V and J ends lost 8 bases and 4 bases, in that order; junction bases with no gene match: 13. The CDR3 is CASCRWEGGGETQYF. For the CDR3, the DNA is TGTGCCAGCTGCCGATGGGAGGGCGGGGGAGAGACCCAGTACTTC.

The sample holds one count of this clonotype. This may come from a read error, since a much larger clone is one base off. Here the CDR3 reads CASSVAGGAYNEQYF. DNA of the CDR3: TGTGCCAGCAGCGTAGCGGGGGGCGCCTACAATGAGCAGTACTTC. The V call is TRBV9, the J call TRBJ2-7; TRBD2 might be the D (7 bases). CDR1 is SGDLS and CDR2 is YYNGEE in the germline V gene. CDR3 length: 15 amino acids. The germline V and J ends were trimmed by 0 bases and 7 bases, with 17 bases remaining between them.

The V call is TRBV28, the J call TRBJ2-3; no clear D. This CDR3 is 15 amino acids long. Germline assignment: CDR1 MDHEN and CDR2 SYDVKM. Trimming removed 5 bases from V and 0 bases from J, with 12 bases in between. In DNA, the CDR3 is TGTGCCAGCAGTGGTGGTGGGGTGAGCACAGATACGCAGTATTTT. Translated: CASSGGGVSTDTQYF.

The chain combines TRBV20-1 with TRBJ2-7; TRBD2 aligns across 8 bases. V trimming: 2 bases; J trimming: 0 bases; junction bases outside the gene matches: 9. This CDR3 has 16 amino acids. The germline gives CDR1 DFQATT, CDR2 SNEGSKA (reference sequence). The CDR3 DNA reads as TGCAGTGCTAGACCCCGGGGGGGGCTAGGCTCCTACGAGCAGTACTTC. Protein product: CSARPRGGLGSYEQYF.

Concerning this clonotype: One junction end does not reproduce the germline sequence, and a read error may be involved. This chain uses TRBV7-2 with TRBJ2-1; D is undetermined. This CDR3 comprises 13 residues. CDR1 is SGHTA and CDR2 is FQGNSA in the germline V gene. The CDR3 DNA sequence: TGTGTCAGCAGCTTTAGCAGCTACAATGAGCAGTTCTTC. Protein product: CVSSFSSYNEQFF.

The rearrangement uses TRBV5-1 and TRBJ2-7; D is possibly TRBD1 or TRBD2 (5 bases each). Germline CDR1 SGHRS, CDR2 YFSETQ. There are 14 residues in the CDR3. V shed 3 bases and J shed 9 bases, with 19 bases lying between them. In DNA, the CDR3 is TGCGCCAGCAGCTCGGGGACCCCCTACGAAGGGCAGTACTTC. Residues: CASSSGTPYEGQYF.

J is TRBJ1-5 and V is TRBV20-1; D is undetermined. Per the germline V gene, CDR1 is DFQATT and CDR2 is SNEGSKA (reference sequence). This CDR3 has 13 residues. V lost 3 bases and J 4 bases, leaving 10 bases between the germline ends. The DNA of the CDR3 is TGCAGTGCTAGTCGATGGGAAAATCAGCCCCAGCATTTT. It translates to CSASRWENQPQHF.

The chain has TRBV14 and TRBJ2-4; 7 nucleotides match TRBD2. The junction had 15 bases not matched to a gene; V was cut back by 5 bases and J by 8 bases. The germline V gene has CDR1 SGHDN and CDR2 FVKESK. CDR3 length: 16 residues. The CDR3: CASSKGLVPNVDIQYF. DNA for the CDR3: TGTGCCAGCAGCAAAGGACTAGTCCCCAACGTGGACATTCAGTACTTC.

The chain carries TRBV29-1 and TRBJ2-7; TRBD1 is a possible D gene (6 bases). Germline V lookup: CDR1 SQVTM, CDR2 ANQGSEA. The CDR3 contains 12 residues. The ends were cut back, 6 bases at V and 5 bases at J, with 14 bases in the middle. The CDR3 sequence: CSVKDRSDEQYF. DNA for the CDR3: TGCAGCGTGAAGGACAGATCCGACGAGCAGTACTTC.